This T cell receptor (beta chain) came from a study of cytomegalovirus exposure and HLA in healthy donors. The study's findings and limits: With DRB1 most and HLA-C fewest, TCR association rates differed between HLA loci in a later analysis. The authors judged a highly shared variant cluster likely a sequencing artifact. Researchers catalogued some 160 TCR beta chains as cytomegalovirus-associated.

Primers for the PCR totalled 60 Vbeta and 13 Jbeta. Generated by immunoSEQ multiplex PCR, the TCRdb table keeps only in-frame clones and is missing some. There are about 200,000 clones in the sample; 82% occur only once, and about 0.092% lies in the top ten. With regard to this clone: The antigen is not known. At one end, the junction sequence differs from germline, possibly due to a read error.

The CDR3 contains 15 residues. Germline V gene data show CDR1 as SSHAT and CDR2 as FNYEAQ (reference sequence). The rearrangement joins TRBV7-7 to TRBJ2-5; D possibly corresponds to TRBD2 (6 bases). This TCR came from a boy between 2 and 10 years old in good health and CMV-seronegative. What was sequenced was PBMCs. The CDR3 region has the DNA TGTGCTAGCAGCTTAACGGGGACTTACCAAGAGACCCAGTACTTC. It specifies CASSLTGTYQETQYF.